These 22 T cell receptor beta chains were sequenced from one sample in a study of response to subunit inactivated influenza vaccine. TCRdb reprocessed the RT-PCR reads via MiXCR and lists one record per CDR3 protein. Of 650,000 to 850,000 distinct CDR3 sequences listed, about 14% are singletons. The sample was PBMCs from blood, taken around two weeks before vaccination. These receptor sequences come from a man between 50 and 59 years old who received an inactivated influenza vaccine.

This clonotype showed up just a few times. The chain couples TRBV29-1 to TRBJ2-1, with 9 bases fitting TRBD2. The CDR3 contains 15 residues. J was trimmed by 4 bases and V by 6 bases; bases with no gene match: 10. Germline CDR1 and CDR2: SQVTM and ANQGSEA. The CDR3 region is CSVLSPAGGYNEQFF. In DNA form, the CDR3 reads TGCAGCGTGTTAAGTCCAGCGGGAGGATACAATGAGCAGTTCTTC.

The V and J genes are TRBV7-6 and TRBJ2-7, with TRBD1 matching over 7 bases. Losses at the gene ends were 5 bases for V and 2 bases for J; bases not matched to a gene: 6. This CDR3 is built from 14 residues. CDR1 is SGHVS and CDR2 is FNYEAQ in the germline V gene. As DNA, the CDR3 is TGTGCCAGCAGCCCCGAGGACAGGACCTACGAGCAGTACTTC. Encoded protein: CASSPEDRTYEQYF.

Only a few counts were recorded for this clonotype. The chain is built from TRBV4-1 and TRBJ1-5; unclear D gene. CDR3 length: 15 amino acids. The germline gives CDR1 MGHRA, CDR2 YSYEKL. V was clipped by 0 bases and J by 0 bases, with 6 bases between them. The CDR3: CASSQEDYSNQPQHF. In DNA form, the CDR3 reads TGCGCCAGCAGCCAAGAGGACTATAGCAATCAGCCCCAGCATTTT.

This clonotype turned up a few times. V and J are TRBV4-2 and TRBJ2-1, with a possible D match to TRBD2 (6 bases). Germline values: CDR1 LGHNA, CDR2 YNFKEQ. Trimming took 0 bases from V and 13 from J, leaving 10 bases between them. The CDR3 has 12 residues. CDR3 amino acids: CASSQEDYTQFF. The CDR3 bases are TGTGCCAGCAGCCAAGAGGACTACACACAGTTCTTC.

V and J are TRBV12-3 or TRBV12-4 and TRBJ2-1, with D unresolved. The CDR3 spans 13 residues. Trimming removed 8 bases at V and 0 bases at J, with 8 bases between. The CDR3 DNA reads TGTGCCAGCGTCCCGGGCTCCTACAATGAGCAGTTCTTC. Protein: CASVPGSYNEQFF.

V usage is TRBV5-1 and J usage is TRBJ2-7; the D gene could be TRBD1 or TRBD2 (5 bases each). V was trimmed by 3 bases and J by 3 bases, leaving 13 bases between them. In germline, CDR1 is SGHRS, CDR2 YFSETQ. The CDR3 loop spans 14 amino acids. CDR3 DNA sequence: TGCGCCAGCAGCTCCCCGAGTGGGGGCTACGAGCAGTACTTC. The encoded protein is CASSSPSGGYEQYF.

In its sample, this clonotype was seen a few times. The chain has TRBV20-1 and TRBJ2-1; D is unresolved. V was clipped by 2 bases and J by 7 bases, with 12 bases between them. The CDR3 covers 13 residues. Germline V lookup: CDR1 DFQATT, CDR2 SNEGSKA (reference sequence). This CDR3 is CSARLPWGNEQFF. The CDR3 bases are TGCAGTGCTAGACTACCTTGGGGAAATGAGCAGTTCTTC.

This clonotype was seen at least ten times. The rearrangement links TRBV5-5 to TRBJ1-2; D not resolved. Per germline, CDR1 SGHKS and CDR2 YYEKEE (reference sequence). This CDR3 is 14 amino acids long. V shed 4 bases and J shed 2 bases, with 12 bases lying between them. CDR3 region: CASSRRAGNYGYTF. CDR3 bases: TGTGCCAGCAGCCGGAGGGCGGGGAACTATGGCTACACCTTC.

This clonotype came up a few times. V usage is TRBV9 and J usage is TRBJ2-3; 12 bases fit TRBD1. After removal of 0 bases from V and 2 bases from J, the junction contained 16 bases not matched to a gene. Germline V gives CDR1 SGDLS, CDR2 YYNGEE. The CDR3 sequence is 21 residues long. The CDR3 DNA is TGTGCCAGCAGCGTAGAGGTGGGGACAGGGGGCGGCCTAGCGGACACAGATACGCAGTATTTT. It codes for CASSVEVGTGGGLADTDTQYF.

This clonotype was observed at least ten times. CDR3 sequence reads: CASQPLRALNNEQFF. CDR3 nucleotides: TGTGCCAGCCAACCCCTCCGGGCCCTCAACAATGAGCAGTTCTTC. The rearrangement uses TRBV7-2 and TRBJ2-1, with unresolved D. V was trimmed by 8 bases and J by 5 bases, leaving 19 bases between them. The CDR3 runs 15 residues. The V gene's germline CDR1 is SGHTA and CDR2 FQGNSA. The full variable domain, in which reference TRBV7-2 and TRBJ2-1 provide the parts outside the CDR3, is GAGVSQSPSNKVTEKGKDVELRCDPISGHTALYWYRQSLGQGLEFLIYFQGNSAPDKSGLPSDRFSAERTGGSVSTLTIQRTQQEDSAVYLCASQPLRALNNEQFFGPGTRLTVL.

The V gene is TRBV2, the J gene TRBJ1-2; D is ambiguous. CDR3 length: 13 residues. The germline CDR1 and CDR2 sequences are SNHLY and FYNNEI. With 8 bases removed from V and 2 bases from J, the gap between germline ends came to 12 bases. CDR3 nucleotide sequence: TGTGCCAGCCTGGAGACTCGGAACTATGGCTACACCTTC. It translates to CASLETRNYGYTF.

The V gene is TRBV12-3 or TRBV12-4, the J gene TRBJ2-1, with 7 bases fitting TRBD1. The CDR3 contains 20 residues. Unmatched junction bases numbered 22, after V lost 3 bases and J lost 5 bases. The CDR3 DNA reads as TGTGCCAGCAGTTTCAGAGTGAGGTTTTTGGGACAGTCCATGAACAATGAGCAGTTCTTC. It translates to CASSFRVRFLGQSMNNEQFF.

This clonotype was counted a few times. This chain uses TRBV20-1 with TRBJ2-3; 8 bases match TRBD1. The germline gives CDR1 DFQATT, CDR2 SNEGSKA (reference sequence). There are 15 residues in the CDR3. V lost 5 bases to trimming and J lost 0 bases; unmatched junction nucleotides: 7. In DNA, the CDR3 is TGCAGTGCTTCTTTGACAGGGGCTAGCACAGATACGCAGTATTTT. This gives the protein CSASLTGASTDTQYF.

The chain joins TRBV20-1 to TRBJ1-1, with D tentatively TRBD1 (6 bases). The CDR3 loop spans 14 amino acids. The germline V and J ends were trimmed by 0 bases and 2 bases, with 10 bases remaining between them. Germline-derived CDR1 and CDR2 are DFQATT and SNEGSKA (reference sequence). CDR3: CSAREGTPNTEAFF. CDR3 nucleotides: TGCAGTGCTAGAGAGGGGACACCCAACACTGAAGCTTTCTTT.

This clonotype was observed a few times. The chain couples TRBV28 to TRBJ2-7, with 8 positions matching TRBD1. This CDR3 contains 17 residues. Germline trimming cut 3 bases from V and 4 bases from J; bases unmatched to any gene: 14. Germline loops: CDR1 MDHEN, CDR2 SYDVKM. CDR3 in amino acids: CASSLGFATGVAYEQYF. DNA of the CDR3: TGTGCCAGCAGTTTGGGGTTCGCGACAGGGGTCGCGTACGAGCAGTACTTC.

The chain employs TRBV7-9 and TRBJ2-7; 9 bases are a match to TRBD1. J lost 4 bases, V lost 10 bases, and 11 bases had no gene match. Germline CDR1 SEHNR, CDR2 FQNEAQ (reference sequence). The CDR3 has 14 amino acids. The CDR3 DNA sequence: TGTGCCACCAACTTGGACAGGGGAAGTTACGAGCAGTACTTC. This encodes CATNLDRGSYEQYF. The full variable domain, in which reference TRBV7-9 and TRBJ2-7 provide the parts outside the CDR3, is DTGVSQNPRHKITKRGQNVTFRCDPISEHNRLYWYRQTLGQGPEFLTYFQNEAQLEKSRLLSDRFSAERPKGSFSTLEIQRTEQGDSAMYLCATNLDRGSYEQYFGPGTRLTVT.

The J gene is TRBJ2-6, the V gene TRBV19, with 8 bases aligning to TRBD1. From germline, CDR1 is LNHDA and CDR2 SQIVND (reference sequence). The CDR3 length is 17 residues. V lost 3 bases and J lost 0; bases outside the gene matches: 4. CDR3 bases: TGTGCCAGTAGTATGGACAGGGCCATCTCTGGGGCCAACGTCCTGACTTTC. Translating gives CASSMDRAISGANVLTF.

This chain links TRBV20-1 with TRBJ2-2; TRBD1 matches 8 bases. Germline-derived CDR1 and CDR2 are DFQATT and SNEGSKA (reference sequence). Losses at the gene ends were 3 bases for V and 6 bases for J; bases not matched to a gene: 21. The CDR3 covers 19 residues. CDR3 region: CSASVWGQASSRGPGELFF. CDR3 DNA: TGCAGTGCTAGTGTTTGGGGACAGGCGTCGAGTAGGGGTCCCGGGGAGCTGTTTTTT.

The rearrangement joins TRBV19 to TRBJ2-2; D remains ambiguous. The length of the CDR3 is 15 residues. Germline V lookup: CDR1 LNHDA, CDR2 SQIVND (reference sequence). The V end lost 0 bases, the J end lost 6 bases, and 11 bases lay between the germline ends. The chain's CDR3 is CASSIERHYAGELFF. The CDR3 nucleotides read TGTGCCAGTAGTATAGAACGGCACTACGCCGGGGAGCTGTTTTTT.

There are a few counts of this clonotype. The V and J genes are TRBV10-3 and TRBJ1-1, with D maybe TRBD1 (5 bases). Trimming cost V 0 bases and J 4 bases, with 12 bases left between them. This CDR3 contains 15 residues. The germline V gene encodes CDR1 ENHRY and CDR2 SYGVKD. The CDR3 protein is CAISESEGLGTEAFF. The CDR3 DNA is TGTGCCATCAGTGAGTCGGAGGGGTTGGGCACTGAAGCTTTCTTT.

This clonotype showed up just a few times. The chain uses TRBV9 and TRBJ2-7, with D possibly being TRBD1 (5 bases). This CDR3 comprises 15 residues. Trimming stripped 4 bases from V and 6 bases from J, with 20 bases between. Germline V gene data show CDR1 as SGDLS and CDR2 as YYNGEE. CDR3 loop: CASSPGPGQGSEQYF. The CDR3 nucleotides read TGTGCCAGCAGCCCCGGGCCCGGTCAGGGATCCGAGCAGTACTTC. Variable domain in full (rest from reference TRBV9 and TRBJ2-7): DSGVTQTPKHLITATGQRVTLRCSPRSGDLSVYWYQQSLDQGLQFLIQYYNGEERAKGNILERFSAQQFPDLHSELNLSSLELGDSALYFCASSPGPGQGSEQYFGPGTRLTVT.

This clonotype is a singleton in its sample. This chain links TRBV27 with TRBJ2-1; the match to TRBD2 covers 10 bases. Germline V CDR1 and CDR2: MNHEY, SMNVEV (reference sequence). CDR3 length: 15 amino acids. The ends lost 5 bases at V and 10 bases at J; junction bases unmatched: 11. The CDR3 nucleotides read TGTGCCAGCAGTATGCGGACTAGCGGAAATACCGAGCAGTTCTTC. It translates to CASSMRTSGNTEQFF.